This T cell receptor (beta chain) is drawn from a study of identical twins. General study results and limits: Monozygotic twins shared more out-of-frame TCR alpha than recombination models predicted. The study found weaker excess twin sharing in beta out-of-frame sequences. Part of the zero-insertion signal could reflect confounding by invariant MAIT and iNKT cells.

This clonotype came up a few times. Its antigen is not known. TCRdb called the 5' RACE reads again in MiXCR, with one record for every CDR3 protein. The data hold about 700,000 distinct CDR3 sequences, with about 9.4% observed a single time. Germline V gene sequence: CDR1 DFQATT, CDR2 SNEGSKA (reference sequence). Germline trimming cut 2 bases from V and 1 base from J; bases unmatched to any gene: 4. The length of the CDR3 is 15 residues. These data also featured in a second study, about yellow fever vaccine responses in identical twins. That source reports: Reportedly, twins' vaccine T cell responses looked partly convergent and partly personalized.

The source material was PBMCs. The sequence was obtained from a woman aged 18-29 years in good health. The chain is built from TRBV20-1 and TRBJ2-5; 10 bases are a match to TRBD2. The CDR3 sequence: CSARPSGGSQETQYF. In nucleotides, the CDR3 is TGCAGTGCTAGACCTAGCGGGGGTTCCCAAGAGACCCAGTACTTC.